The source of this T cell receptor beta chain is a study of T cell responses to AZD1222 COVID-19 vaccine. Germline V gene sequence: CDR1 SGHTA, CDR2 FQGTGA. There are 16 residues in the CDR3. Trimming took off 2 bases at V and 8 bases at J, with 19 bases between the two ends. Profiling relied on immunoSEQ multiplex PCR, and the TCRdb table lists in-frame clones only, not all of them. The data show some 120,000 clones, roughly 90% seen once. General study results and limits: Only a handful of AZD1222 recipients were seropositive at baseline. Regions left unmutated in variants are reportedly the target of nearly half of spike-specific TCRs.

On this clone itself: The antigen is not known.

The receptor was derived from an adult in good health. The sequencing here drew on peripheral blood, taken on day 0 of MenACWY control vaccination. This chain uses TRBV7-3 with TRBJ2-1; D remains ambiguous. CDR3 sequence (DNA): TGTGCCAGCAGCTTAGGTTGGTCTAGTAATACCCATGAGCAGTTCTTC. The encoded protein is CASSLGWSSNTHEQFF.